The 31 T cell receptor beta chains in this list originate from one sample, sequenced in a study of response to subunit inactivated influenza vaccine. MiXCR, run by TCRdb on the RT-PCR reads, gives a single entry per CDR3 protein. The table shows about 240,000 distinct CDR3 sequences, with 9% to 15% occurring only once. The sequenced sample was non-naive T cells sorted from PBMCs, obtained less than 15 days before vaccination. The receptors stem from a man in his forties or fifties who received an inactivated influenza vaccine.

The V call is TRBV5-6, the J call TRBJ1-6; D is uncertain. Germline V gives CDR1 SGHDT, CDR2 YYEEEE. The CDR3 contains 15 residues. V lost 4 bases to trimming and J lost 7 bases, with 15 bases between them. CDR3 in DNA: TGTGCCAGCAGCCCAGATCCCGGACGAAATTCACCCCTCCACTTT. It yields the protein CASSPDPGRNSPLHF.

Written as DNA, the CDR3 is TGCGCCAGCAGCCAGCACAGGAGTTCCAACTATGGCTACACCTTC. It specifies CASSQHRSSNYGYTF. V gene TRBV4-3 combines with J gene TRBJ1-2, with a tentative D call TRBD1 (5 bases). Germline loops: CDR1 LGHNA, CDR2 YSLEER. V gave up 3 bases and J gave up 2 bases, with 13 bases separating them. The CDR3 spans 15 residues.

This sequence joins TRBV5-1 and TRBJ2-7; 9 nucleotides line up with TRBD1. This CDR3 comprises 18 residues. V lost 4 bases to trimming and J lost 3 bases; unmatched junction nucleotides: 17. Germline V CDR1 and CDR2: SGHRS, YFSETQ. This CDR3 is CASSLRAPGQGASYEQYF. CDR3 DNA: TGCGCCAGCAGCCTGAGAGCGCCGGGACAGGGCGCGAGCTACGAGCAGTACTTC.

The V call is TRBV20-1, the J call TRBJ2-3, with 9 bases fitting TRBD2. This CDR3 region has 13 residues. The germline V gene has CDR1 DFQATT and CDR2 SNEGSKA (reference sequence). Trimming cost V 2 bases and J 4 bases; bases outside gene matches: 1. CDR3 sequence (DNA): TGCAGTGCTAGAAGGACTAGCGCAGATACGCAGTATTTT. Amino acids: CSARRTSADTQYF.

The table lists this clonotype with a count of one. A read error may explain this, as a much larger clone is one base away. The genes are TRBV7-2 and TRBJ2-3; D is tentatively TRBD1 or TRBD2 (5 bases each). Per germline, CDR1 SGHTA and CDR2 FQGNSA. This CDR3 has 13 residues. The V and J ends lost 7 bases and 2 bases respectively, with 10 bases between them. The CDR3 DNA is TGTGCCAGCACCCGGGGCCCCACAGATACGCAGTATTTT. Translated: CASTRGPTDTQYF. Filled out from reference TRBV7-2 and TRBJ2-3, the complete variable domain reads GAGVSQSPSNKVTEKGKDVELRCDPISGHTALYWYRQSLGQGLEFLIYFQGNSAPDKSGLPSDRFSAERTGGSVSTLTIQRTQQEDSAVYLCASTRGPTDTQYFGPGTRLTVL.

This clonotype was seen a handful of times. The V call is TRBV10-3, the J call TRBJ1-5; D remains unclear. Germline-derived CDR1 and CDR2 are ENHRY and SYGVKD. This CDR3 is built from 12 residues. Trimming pared 4 bases from V and 4 bases from J, leaving 5 bases between. CDR3 loop: CAISGVNQPQHF. The CDR3 DNA reads TGTGCCATCAGTGGGGTAAATCAGCCCCAGCATTTT.

Ten or more counts support this clonotype. In nucleotides, the CDR3 is TGTGCCAGCAAGGGGGCTGGGGGAAATCAGCCCCAGCATTTT. As protein: CASKGAGGNQPQHF. The chain links TRBV6-1 to TRBJ1-5, with 7 bases that match TRBD1. V was pared by 7 bases and J by 4 bases, with 7 bases of the junction left unmatched. CDR1 MNHNS and CDR2 SASEGT come from the germline V gene. This CDR3 region has 14 residues.

At least ten counts were recorded for this clonotype. The chain links TRBV20-1 to TRBJ2-7, with D tentatively TRBD1 (6 bases). This CDR3 has 15 residues. The germline V gene has CDR1 DFQATT and CDR2 SNEGSKA (reference sequence). V lost 0 bases, J lost 4 bases, and 16 bases lay in between. The CDR3 DNA follows: TGCAGTGCTAGAGACCTTCTTGGGACAACTTACGAGCAGTACTTC. Its translation is CSARDLLGTTYEQYF.

This clonotype was detected ten times or more. This rearrangement joins TRBV7-2 to TRBJ2-4; TRBD2 is a possible D gene (6 bases). The V gene's germline CDR1 is SGHTA and CDR2 FQGNSA. V lost 2 bases, J lost 7 bases, and 9 bases lay in between. This CDR3 spans 13 amino acids. The CDR3 loop is CASSLPGVNIQYF. The CDR3 nucleotides are TGTGCCAGCAGCTTACCGGGGGTTAACATTCAGTACTTC.

This clonotype occurred a few times. The V and J genes are TRBV5-6 and TRBJ2-7, with 7 bases lining up with TRBD2. This CDR3 contains 15 residues. Germline V CDR1 and CDR2: SGHDT, YYEEEE. V trimming: 5 bases; J trimming: 0 bases; junction bases outside the gene matches: 8. The CDR3 sequence is CASRLGGRDSYEQYF. CDR3 DNA: TGTGCCAGCAGATTAGGAGGGAGGGACTCCTACGAGCAGTACTTC.

This clonotype appeared many times. The V gene is TRBV29-1, the J gene TRBJ2-7; the D is unclear. Germline assignment: CDR1 SQVTM and CDR2 ANQGSEA. The CDR3 loop spans 13 amino acids. Trimming removed 4 bases from V and 6 bases from J, with 16 bases in between. CDR3 residues: CSVGGMMRGEQYF. The DNA for the CDR3 is TGCAGCGTTGGGGGAATGATGCGAGGCGAGCAGTACTTC.

This clonotype was detected a few times. The rearrangement joins TRBV5-1 to TRBJ1-5; no clear D. V was pared by 0 bases and J by 0 bases, with 7 bases between. Germline V gives CDR1 SGHRS, CDR2 YFSETQ. This CDR3 is built from 15 residues. The CDR3: CASSLGDGSNQPQHF. CDR3 nucleotides: TGCGCCAGCAGCTTGGGTGACGGTAGCAATCAGCCCCAGCATTTT.

The chain couples TRBV4-3 to TRBJ2-1; D possibly corresponds to TRBD2 (6 bases). This CDR3 is built from 15 residues. The V gene lost 0 bases and the J gene lost 4 bases, with 10 bases spanning the gap. Looked up from germline, CDR1 is LGHNA and CDR2 is YSLEER. DNA of the CDR3: TGCGCCAGCAGCCAAGATTCAGGGACTTACAATGAGCAGTTCTTC. Encoded protein: CASSQDSGTYNEQFF.

This chain links TRBV20-1 with TRBJ2-7; D might be TRBD2 (6 bases). The germline V and J ends were trimmed by 0 bases and 6 bases, with 15 bases remaining between them. This CDR3 has 14 residues. Germline V gene sequence: CDR1 DFQATT, CDR2 SNEGSKA (reference sequence). CDR3 region: CSARDLRSSGEQYF. DNA of the CDR3: TGCAGTGCTAGAGATCTCCGGAGTAGCGGCGAGCAGTACTTC.

The V gene is TRBV7-2, the J gene TRBJ2-7; tentatively, D is TRBD2 (5 bases). Germline values: CDR1 SGHTA, CDR2 FQGNSA. The CDR3 is 14 amino acids. Between the trimmed V and J ends, which lost 5 bases and 2 bases, there was a span of 13 bases. CDR3 nucleotides: TGTGCCAGCAGCATGAGCGGCTGGCCCTACGAGCAGTACTTC. Its protein product is CASSMSGWPYEQYF.

At least ten counts were recorded for this clonotype. This chain uses TRBV5-1 with TRBJ2-3; D unresolved. Trimming pared 5 bases from V and 4 bases from J, leaving 14 bases between. This CDR3 is 14 amino acids long. The germline gives CDR1 SGHRS, CDR2 YFSETQ. CDR3 sequence (DNA): TGCGCCAGCAGTCTTGAAATCCTCTCAGATACGCAGTATTTT. Amino acids: CASSLEILSDTQYF.

This clonotype appeared a few times. The chain is built from TRBV4-2 and TRBJ2-1; 10 bases are a match to TRBD2. The ends lost 6 bases at V and 9 bases at J; junction bases unmatched: 8. The germline V gene has CDR1 LGHNA and CDR2 YNFKEQ. The CDR3 length is 14 residues. CDR3 residues: CASSRAGGQTEQFF. The CDR3 bases are TGTGCCAGCAGTAGAGCGGGGGGGCAGACTGAGCAGTTCTTC.

The chain carries TRBV21-1 and TRBJ2-1; the table gives TRBD2 as D, unverified against the DNA. TRBV21-1 is given as a pseudogene. The CDR3 sequence is 15 residues long. CDR3 DNA sequence: TGTGCCAGCAGCACTAGCGGGAGGAGGGACAATGAGCAGTTCTTC. It is translated as CASSTSGRRDNEQFF.

A few counts support this clonotype. The V and J genes are TRBV10-3 and TRBJ2-5; D is undetermined. From germline, CDR1 is ENHRY and CDR2 SYGVKD. This CDR3 has 11 amino acids. The V end lost 8 bases, the J end lost 4 bases, and 8 bases lay between the germline ends. The CDR3 sequence: CAIGAAETQYF. Here the CDR3 DNA reads TGTGCCATCGGAGCAGCAGAGACCCAGTACTTC.

This clonotype was counted a few times. The rearrangement links TRBV7-9 to TRBJ2-4, with TRBD1 matching 7 bases. The germline CDR1 and CDR2 sequences are SEHNR and FQNEAQ (reference sequence). V gave up 3 bases and J gave up 0 bases; unmatched junction bases: 5. This CDR3 spans 16 amino acids. CDR3 DNA: TGTGCCAGCAGCTTTAACAGGGGTTCAGCCAAAAACATTCAGTACTTC. Its protein is CASSFNRGSAKNIQYF.

In this sample, this clonotype turned up a few times. The chain joins TRBV7-9 to TRBJ2-7, with D uncertain. The germline V gene encodes CDR1 SEHNR and CDR2 FQNEAQ (reference sequence). The CDR3 has 11 amino acids. The germline V and J ends were trimmed by 4 bases and 4 bases, with 5 bases remaining between them. The CDR3 region has the DNA TGTGCCAGCAGCTATAAATACGAGCAGTACTTC. Translating it yields CASSYKYEQYF.

Points on this clonotype: One end of the junction does not line up with germline, which may come from a read error. J is TRBJ2-1 and V is TRBV20-1; the match to TRBD2 covers 7 bases. The CDR3 covers 16 residues. The germline V gene has CDR1 DFQATT and CDR2 SNEGSKA (reference sequence). DNA of the CDR3: TGCTGTGCTAGAGGGCTAGCGGCCAACTCCTACAATGAGCAGTTCTTC. Its protein product is CCARGLAANSYNEQFF.

In its sample, this clonotype was seen a few times. V gene TRBV7-2 combines with J gene TRBJ1-4; D is uncertain. This CDR3 has 15 residues. The germline gives CDR1 SGHTA, CDR2 FQGNSA. V lost 5 bases to trimming and J lost 2 bases, with 12 bases between them. The CDR3 region is CASSPERATNEKLFF. As DNA, the CDR3 is TGTGCCAGCAGCCCAGAGAGGGCGACTAATGAAAAACTGTTTTTT.

This clonotype was seen a handful of times. The rearrangement uses TRBV7-2 and TRBJ2-2, with 7 bases lining up with TRBD1. The CDR3 is made up of 15 amino acids. Unmatched junction bases numbered 6, after V lost 4 bases and J lost 4 bases. Germline V gene lookup returns CDR1 SGHTA and CDR2 FQGNSA. CDR3 in DNA: TGTGCCAGCAGCTCGGACAGGCTTGGCACCGGGGAGCTGTTTTTT. Amino acids: CASSSDRLGTGELFF.

This clonotype appeared a few times. This chain links TRBV20-1 with TRBJ2-4; 10 nucleotides line up with TRBD1. This CDR3 is 13 amino acids long. CDR1 and CDR2 from the germline V gene are DFQATT and SNEGSKA (reference sequence). The ends lost 3 bases at V and 10 bases at J; junction bases unmatched: 6. Here the CDR3 DNA reads TGCAGTGCTAGGATCGGGACAGGGGTTATTCAGTACTTC. Its protein product is CSARIGTGVIQYF.

The rearrangement links TRBV6-1 to TRBJ1-6, with 9 bases fitting TRBD1. The length of the CDR3 is 15 residues. Germline CDR1 is MNHNS and CDR2 is SASEGT. With V trimmed by 4 bases and J by 6 bases, 4 bases remained unmatched. The CDR3 here is CASSALDRGNSPLHF. CDR3 nucleotides: TGTGCCAGCAGTGCCCTGGACAGGGGTAATTCACCCCTCCACTTT.

CDR3 sequence: CASSLDWRVGYEQYF. The CDR3 DNA reads as TGTGCCAGCAGCTTAGATTGGAGGGTAGGGTACGAGCAGTACTTC. The chain carries TRBV11-2 and TRBJ2-7; possible D gene TRBD2, 6 bases. The ends were cut back, 0 bases at V and 4 bases at J, with 13 bases in the middle. Looked up from germline, CDR1 is SGHAT and CDR2 is FQNNGV. CDR3 size: 15 residues. Complete variable domain (other parts from reference TRBV11-2 and TRBJ2-7): EAGVAQSPRYKIIEKRQSVAFWCNPISGHATLYWYQQILGQGPKLLIQFQNNGVVDDSQLPKDRFSAERLKGVDSTLKIQPAKLEDSAVYLCASSLDWRVGYEQYFGPGTRLTVT.

On this clonotype: One end of the junction is discordant with germline, which a read error may explain. The V gene is TRBV7-7, the J gene TRBJ2-5, with 10 bases fitting TRBD2. From germline, CDR1 is SSHAT and CDR2 FNYEAQ (reference sequence). The CDR3 runs to 17 residues. The CDR3 loop reads CASSGGAASGGLQTQYF. DNA for the CDR3: TGTGCTAGCAGCGGGGGGGCCGCTAGCGGGGGATTACAGACCCAGTACTTC. The variable domain in full, completed from reference TRBV7-7 and TRBJ2-5, reads GAGVSQSPRYKVTKRGQDVTLRCDPISSHATLYWYQQALGQGPEFLTYFNYEAQPDKSGLPSDRFSAERPEGSISTLTIQRTEQRDSAMYRCASSGGAASGGLQTQYFGPGTRLLVL.

In its sample, this clonotype was seen a few times. The chain links TRBV4-3 to TRBJ2-1; unclear D gene. V lost 5 bases, J lost 3 bases, and 14 bases lay in between. CDR1 and CDR2 (germline): LGHNA, YSLEER. The CDR3 extends over 15 amino acids. In DNA, the CDR3 is TGCGCCAGCAGCGAACAGCCGCAGATCTACAATGAGCAGTTCTTC. This codes for CASSEQPQIYNEQFF.

This chain links TRBV20-1 with TRBJ2-7, with 9 bases lining up with TRBD2. After removal of 5 bases from V and 3 bases from J, the junction contained 8 bases not matched to a gene. Germline V gene lookup returns CDR1 DFQATT and CDR2 SNEGSKA (reference sequence). This CDR3 contains 14 residues. CDR3 bases: TGCAGTGCTGGACAACTAGCGGGTGTCTACGAGCAGTACTTC. It codes for CSAGQLAGVYEQYF.

This clonotype was seen more than once but under ten times. This sequence joins TRBV19 and TRBJ1-1, with D uncertain. Deletions cut 5 bases from V and 0 bases from J, with 10 bases between. The length of the CDR3 is 14 residues. Germline V gene lookup returns CDR1 LNHDA and CDR2 SQIVND (reference sequence). For the CDR3, the DNA is TGTGCCAGTAGTCCCCTTCCTATGAACACTGAAGCTTTCTTT. This translates into CASSPLPMNTEAFF.